A selection of T cell receptor beta chains follows, all from one sample in a study of CD8+CD57+ T cells in acquired aplastic anemia. TCRdb itself ran the reads through MiXCR, one entry per CDR3 protein. The sample includes around 220,000 distinct CDR3 sequences, roughly 50% of them seen just once. The sequencing input was sorted CD4+, CD8+, or CD8+CD57+ T cells (not recorded which) from PBMCs. The source of these receptors is a human donor with aplastic anemia. Both conserved end residues are part of each CDR3. D genes are given only for firm matches. A row's size may be missing; if present it is once, few, many or a size class.

j_call v_call d_call clone_size cdr3_nt cdr3_aa
TRBJ1-6 TRBV14 NA once TGTGCCAGCTCACCCCCGGGTGTGGACGCTAATTCACCCCTCCGCTTT CASSPPGVDANSPLRF
TRBJ1-2 TRBV10-3 NA many TGTGCCACCATGACAGCTGCTAACTATGGCTACACCTTC CATMTAANYGYTF
TRBJ2-1 TRBV19 TRBD1 NA TGTGCCAGTAGTTCTCGGACAGGGCAGTTCTTC CASSSRTGQFF
TRBJ1-3 TRBV9 NA NA TGTGCCAGCAGGGGCGGGGGGAACACCATATATTTT CASRGGGNTIYF
TRBJ1-6 TRBV7-6 NA many TGTGCCAGCAGCTTAGGACAGATTACTTCACCCCTCCACTTT CASSLGQITSPLHF
TRBJ2-7 TRBV20-1 TRBD2 NA TGCAGTGCTAGGACTAGCGGGTACGAGCAGTACTTC CSARTSGYEQYF
TRBJ1-6 TRBV20-1 TRBD1 NA TGCAGTGCTAGAGGACTAACAGGGGGTAGACATAATTCACCCCTCCACTTT CSARGLTGGRHNSPLHF
TRBJ2-3 TRBV12-3/TRBV12-4 TRBD2 many TGTGCCAGCATTGAACGCGGGGGGGCGGGAGATACGCAGTATTTT CASIERGGAGDTQYF
TRBJ2-3 TRBV3-1 NA many TGTGCCAGCAGCGACCAAGGGGTAAGCACAGATACGCAGTATTTT CASSDQGVSTDTQYF
TRBJ1-2 TRBV19 NA NA TGTGCCAGTGGGGGGGCTGTGGGCTACACCTTC CASGGAVGYTF
TRBJ1-5 TRBV12-3/TRBV12-4 TRBD1 NA TGTGCCAGCAGGGGGACAGGGGAGAATAGCAATCAGCCCCAGCATTTT CASRGTGENSNQPQHF
TRBJ1-6 TRBV5-1 NA NA TGCGCCAGCAGCTTGTCTGGGGATCGTAATTCACCCCTCCACTTT CASSLSGDRNSPLHF
TRBJ1-5 TRBV24-1 NA NA TGTGCCACCAAGGAATGGGGGGATAGCAATCAGCCCCAGCATTTT CATKEWGDSNQPQHF
TRBJ1-2 TRBV28 NA many TGTGCCAGCGGAGGCAGTTTATTGGGCTACACCTTC CASGGSLLGYTF
TRBJ1-4 TRBV28 NA many TGTGCCAGCAGGACCCGGAGGACGGCCGAAAAACTGTTTTTT CASRTRRTAEKLFF
TRBJ1-3 TRBV24-1 TRBD1 NA TGTGCCACCAGTGATTCCGGGACAGGCGCTGGAAACACCATATATTTT CATSDSGTGAGNTIYF
TRBJ2-7 TRBV20-1 TRBD1 NA TGCAGTGCTAGAGCGGGACAGGGGGCTGACGAGCAGTACTTC CSARAGQGADEQYF
TRBJ1-1 TRBV7-3 TRBD1 few TGTGCCAGCAGCCAGACCCCGGGACAGAAAGCTTTCTTT CASSQTPGQKAFF
TRBJ1-1 TRBV7-8 NA NA TGTGCCAGCAGCTTAGCGTCTGCGACAGCGACGAACACTAAAGCTTTCTTT CASSLASATATNTKAFF
TRBJ1-2 TRBV10-1 NA NA TGCGCCAGCAGAACAGACAGCTATGGCTACACCTTC CASRTDSYGYTF
TRBJ1-4 TRBV2 NA many TGTGCCAGCAGGGGGACCACTGTGGAAAAACTGTTTTTT CASRGTTVEKLFF
TRBJ2-1 TRBV5-1 NA many TGCGCCAGCAGCTGGGACAACCCCTCCTACAATGAGCAGTTCTTC CASSWDNPSYNEQFF
TRBJ1-2 TRBV9 NA many TGTGCCAGCAGCAACCAGAATAGGGGCTACACCTTC CASSNQNRGYTF